A selection of T cell receptor beta chains follows, all from one sample in a study of vaccination and CD4 T cells after COVID-19. The antigens for these receptors are not known. TCRdb re-called the PCR reads with MiXCR, one entry per CDR3 protein. The sample holds thousands of distinct CDR3 sequences; roughly 15% are singletons and the top ten take around 20%. The sequencing sample was made of CD4+ T cells from blood, cultured in vitro. The source is a human donor who had recovered from COVID-19. Each CDR3 is given without its conserved first and last residue. Fields, in order: D gene, J gene, clone size, V gene, CDR3 protein. D genes are given only for firm matches. Expanded clones are given a class, and other clones once, few, many or no size at all.

NA TRBJ1-1 medium-sized TRBV25-1 ASSEAGLQAF
TRBD2 TRBJ2-1 NA TRBV20-1 SALGIAGGGNEQF
TRBD2 TRBJ2-2 medium-sized TRBV20-1 SAQHRGGVGGELF
TRBD1 TRBJ1-5 medium-sized TRBV30 AWSVRGRSSGGQPQH
NA TRBJ2-3 NA TRBV30 AWSGKLPPDTQY
NA TRBJ1-1 medium-sized TRBV5-1 ASSLDQDAEAF
NA TRBJ1-6 medium-sized TRBV6-1 AAGAGWRSPLH
NA TRBJ1-1 few TRBV12-5 ASGLAVSAF
NA TRBJ2-7 medium-sized TRBV6-1 ASSEVGEQY
NA TRBJ2-1 large TRBV30 AWAPGHNEQF
TRBD2 TRBJ2-1 NA TRBV6-2/TRBV6-3 ASSPRLAGGPYNEQF
NA TRBJ1-6 few TRBV4-2 ASSQDGGNSPLH
TRBD2 TRBJ2-5 large TRBV20-1 SASRTSGGQETQY
NA TRBJ1-2 once TRBV2 ASKDDRRGYT
NA TRBJ2-3 few TRBV18 ASSPITRGAARWSDTQY
TRBD1 TRBJ2-2 NA TRBV6-5 ASSYWTGNTGELF
NA TRBJ1-6 medium-sized TRBV19 ASSIDPGGSLH
TRBD1 TRBJ2-5 medium-sized TRBV20-1 SAWTGGGQTQY
NA TRBJ2-1 NA TRBV7-3 ASSSYGPSSYNKQF
NA TRBJ1-2 medium-sized TRBV6-1 ASSDAGHGYT
TRBD1 TRBJ2-5 medium-sized TRBV12-3/TRBV12-4 ASSQRGPGGGSGRY
NA TRBJ1-4 NA TRBV7-9 ASSQTPQINEKLF
TRBD2 TRBJ2-3 medium-sized TRBV20-1 SAKKSGLAADTQY
NA TRBJ1-2 few TRBV5-1 ASSLDSSAGYT
TRBD1 TRBJ2-5 NA TRBV5-1 ASSSMTGQETQY
TRBD1 TRBJ1-1 NA TRBV6-5 ASSSLQGSEAF
TRBD2 TRBJ2-2 NA TRBV15 ATSRDAGDTGELF
TRBD1 TRBJ1-1 NA TRBV6-1 ASGWDRGTEAF
TRBD1 TRBJ1-1 NA TRBV5-5 ASSATGTDNTEAF
NA TRBJ2-5 few TRBV12-3/TRBV12-4 ASRRSTGRETQY
NA TRBJ2-7 NA TRBV7-3 ASSLGGPSYEQY
NA TRBJ1-5 medium-sized TRBV6-1 ASSGGQGYNQPQH
NA TRBJ2-2 NA TRBV10-3 AISEKQARTGELF
NA TRBJ2-5 medium-sized TRBV7-7 ASSLAAGRVQY
NA TRBJ2-3 medium-sized TRBV5-1 ASSLGGGTDTQY
NA TRBJ1-5 few TRBV19 ASSGSGTRNQPQH
NA TRBJ2-7 medium-sized TRBV7-9 ASSFSGFEQY
NA TRBJ2-3 medium-sized TRBV20-1 SAGPLGADTQY
NA TRBJ2-5 medium-sized TRBV30 AWSVHPQGGFQETQY
TRBD1 TRBJ2-3 medium-sized TRBV15 ATSSPSRGFTDTQY
NA TRBJ2-5 medium-sized TRBV4-1 ASSRSQTPGSQETQY
NA TRBJ1-1 NA TRBV19 ASSIGGLNTEAF
TRBD1 TRBJ1-6 NA TRBV5-8 ASSSGLTGSGSPLH
TRBD1 TRBJ1-2 medium-sized TRBV6-5 ASSYSGTVGGYT
NA TRBJ2-1 few TRBV2 ASSLDKSSYNEQF
NA TRBJ1-1 medium-sized TRBV6-1 ASTSTGSGAF
TRBD1 TRBJ2-7 NA TRBV6-1 ASSVGQGAYYKQY
NA TRBJ1-6 NA TRBV25-1 ASTPPDGDNSPLH
NA TRBJ2-1 NA TRBV7-3 ASSLTTTSGTPNEQF
NA TRBJ1-5 few TRBV21-1 ASSKGRETQPQH
TRBD2 TRBJ2-7 NA TRBV20-1 SANPRGGYEQY
NA TRBJ2-5 NA TRBV12-5 ASGGLGGGETQY
NA TRBJ1-5 medium-sized TRBV20-1 SARGGDNQPQH
NA TRBJ1-2 NA TRBV10-3 AISINLNYGYT
TRBD1 TRBJ2-7 NA TRBV30 AWSVGTAPSYEQY
NA TRBJ1-6 few TRBV12-3/TRBV12-4 ASSPRSAAPLH
NA TRBJ2-3 few TRBV2 ASRRTDHGTDTQY
NA TRBJ2-5 medium-sized TRBV2 ASSWAPGYQETQY